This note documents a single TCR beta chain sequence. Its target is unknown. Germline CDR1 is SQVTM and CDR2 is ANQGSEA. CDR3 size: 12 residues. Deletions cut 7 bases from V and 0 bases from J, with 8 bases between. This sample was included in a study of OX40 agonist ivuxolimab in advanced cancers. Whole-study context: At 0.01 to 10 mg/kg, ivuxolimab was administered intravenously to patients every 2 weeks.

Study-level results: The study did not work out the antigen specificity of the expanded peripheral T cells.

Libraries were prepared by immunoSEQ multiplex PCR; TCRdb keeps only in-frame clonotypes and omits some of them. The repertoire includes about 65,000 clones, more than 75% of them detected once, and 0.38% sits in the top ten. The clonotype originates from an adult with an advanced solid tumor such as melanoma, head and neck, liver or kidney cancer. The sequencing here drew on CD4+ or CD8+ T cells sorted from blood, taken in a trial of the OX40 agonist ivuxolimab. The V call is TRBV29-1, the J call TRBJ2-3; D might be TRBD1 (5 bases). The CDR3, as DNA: TGCAGCGCAGACAGTAGCACAGATACGCAGTATTTT. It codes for CSADSSTDTQYF.